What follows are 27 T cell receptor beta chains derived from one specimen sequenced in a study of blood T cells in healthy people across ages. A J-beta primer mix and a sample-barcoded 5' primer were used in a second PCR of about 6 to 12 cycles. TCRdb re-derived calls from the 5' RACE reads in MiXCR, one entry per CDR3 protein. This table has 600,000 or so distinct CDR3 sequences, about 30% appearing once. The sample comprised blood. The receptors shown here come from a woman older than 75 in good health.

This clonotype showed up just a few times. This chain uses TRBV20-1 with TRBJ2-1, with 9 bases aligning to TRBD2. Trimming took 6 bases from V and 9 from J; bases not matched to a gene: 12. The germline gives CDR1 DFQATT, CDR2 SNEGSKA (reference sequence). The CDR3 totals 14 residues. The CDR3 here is CSAIEGGGAGEQFF. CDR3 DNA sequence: TGCAGTGCGATTGAGGGCGGGGGGGCAGGTGAGCAGTTCTTC.

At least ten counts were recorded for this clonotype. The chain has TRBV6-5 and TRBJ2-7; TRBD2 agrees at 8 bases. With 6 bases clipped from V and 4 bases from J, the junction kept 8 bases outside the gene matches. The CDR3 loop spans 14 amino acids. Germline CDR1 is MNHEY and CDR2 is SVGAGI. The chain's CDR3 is CASSTPGGAYEQYF. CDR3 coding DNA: TGTGCCAGCAGCACCCCCGGGGGGGCATACGAGCAGTACTTC.

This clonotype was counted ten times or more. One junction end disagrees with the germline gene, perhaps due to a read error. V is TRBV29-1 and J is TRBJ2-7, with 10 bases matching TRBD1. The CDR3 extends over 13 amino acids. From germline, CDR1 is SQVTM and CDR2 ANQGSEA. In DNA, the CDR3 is TGCAGCGTAGAAGGGACAGGGGCCTACGAGCAGTACTTC. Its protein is CSVEGTGAYEQYF.

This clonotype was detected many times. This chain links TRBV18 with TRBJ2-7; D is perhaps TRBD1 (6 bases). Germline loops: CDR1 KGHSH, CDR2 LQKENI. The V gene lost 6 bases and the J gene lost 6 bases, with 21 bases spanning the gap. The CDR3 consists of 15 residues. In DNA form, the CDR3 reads TGTGCCAGCTCCCTCGCCCCGACAGGCGGGCGCGAGCAGTACTTC. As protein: CASSLAPTGGREQYF. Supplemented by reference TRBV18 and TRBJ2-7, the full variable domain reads NAGVMQNPRHLVRRRGQEARLRCSPMKGHSHVYWYRQLPEEGLKFMVYLQKENIIDESGMPKERFSAEFPKEGPSILRIQQVVRGDSAAYFCASSLAPTGGREQYFGPGTRLTVT.

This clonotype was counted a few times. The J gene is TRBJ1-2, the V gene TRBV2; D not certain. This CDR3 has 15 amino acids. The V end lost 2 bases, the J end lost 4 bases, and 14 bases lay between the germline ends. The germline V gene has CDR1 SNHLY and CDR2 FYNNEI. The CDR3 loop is CASSETQGIGYGYTF. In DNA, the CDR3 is TGTGCCAGCAGTGAAACACAAGGGATAGGCTATGGCTACACCTTC.

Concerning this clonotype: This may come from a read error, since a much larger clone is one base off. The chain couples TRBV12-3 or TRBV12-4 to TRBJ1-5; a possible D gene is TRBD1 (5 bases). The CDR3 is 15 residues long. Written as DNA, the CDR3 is TGTGCCTGCAGTGCAGGGTCCTATAGCAATCAGCCCCAGCATTTT. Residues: CACSAGSYSNQPQHF.

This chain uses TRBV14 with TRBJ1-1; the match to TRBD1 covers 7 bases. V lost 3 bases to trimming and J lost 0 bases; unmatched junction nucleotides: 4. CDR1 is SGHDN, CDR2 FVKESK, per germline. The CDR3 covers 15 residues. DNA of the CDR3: TGTGCCAGCAGCCATGAACAGGGGATGAACACTGAAGCTTTCTTT. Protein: CASSHEQGMNTEAFF.

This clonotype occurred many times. The DNA of the CDR3 is TGTGCCAGTAGTATAACAGGTCCCTTCGAGCAGTACTTC. Its translation is CASSITGPFEQYF. V and J are TRBV19 and TRBJ2-7, with D possibly being TRBD1 (5 bases). The V end lost 2 bases, the J end lost 6 bases, and 11 bases lay between the germline ends. The germline CDR1 and CDR2 sequences are LNHDA and SQIVND (reference sequence). This CDR3 region has 13 residues.

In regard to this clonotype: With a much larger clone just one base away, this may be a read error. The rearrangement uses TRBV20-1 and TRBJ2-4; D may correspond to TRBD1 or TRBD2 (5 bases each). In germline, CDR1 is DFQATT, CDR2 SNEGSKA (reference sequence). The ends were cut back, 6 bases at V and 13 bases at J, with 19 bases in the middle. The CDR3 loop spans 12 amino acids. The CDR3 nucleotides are TGCAGTGCCGAGAGGGGAAGATTAGGGCAGTACTTC. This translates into CSAERGRLGQYF.

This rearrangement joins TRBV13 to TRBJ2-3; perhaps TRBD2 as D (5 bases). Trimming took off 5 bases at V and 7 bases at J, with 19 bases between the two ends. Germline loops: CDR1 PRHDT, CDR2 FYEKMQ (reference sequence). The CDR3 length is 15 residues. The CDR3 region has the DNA TGTGCCAGCAGCCTCCCAGGAGCGGTGGGGTATACGCAGTATTTT. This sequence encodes CASSLPGAVGYTQYF. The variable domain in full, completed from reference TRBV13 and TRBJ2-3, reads AAGVIQSPRHLIKEKRETATLKCYPIPRHDTVYWYQQGPGQDPQFLISFYEKMQSDKGSIPDRFSAQQFSDYHSELNMSSLELGDSALYFCASSLPGAVGYTQYFGPGTRLTVL.

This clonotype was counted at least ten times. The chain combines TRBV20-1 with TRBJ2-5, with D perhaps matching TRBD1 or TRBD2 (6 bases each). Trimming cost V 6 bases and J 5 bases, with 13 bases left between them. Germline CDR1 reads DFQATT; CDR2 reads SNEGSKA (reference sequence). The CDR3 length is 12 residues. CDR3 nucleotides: TGCAGTGCCCTAGGAGGGGGGGAGACCCAGTACTTC. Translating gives CSALGGGETQYF.

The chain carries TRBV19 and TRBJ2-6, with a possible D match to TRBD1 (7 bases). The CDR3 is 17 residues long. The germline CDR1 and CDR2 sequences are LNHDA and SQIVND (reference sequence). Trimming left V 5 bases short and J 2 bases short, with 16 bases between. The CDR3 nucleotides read TGTGCCAGTAGTGGGGGGACAGCGGATACTGGGGCCAACGTCCTGACTTTC. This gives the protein CASSGGTADTGANVLTF.

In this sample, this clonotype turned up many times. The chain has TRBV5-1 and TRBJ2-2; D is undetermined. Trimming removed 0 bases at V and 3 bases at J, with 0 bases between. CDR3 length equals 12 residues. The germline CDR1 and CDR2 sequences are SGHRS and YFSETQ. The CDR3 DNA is TGCGCCAGCAGCTTGGACACCGGGGAGCTGTTTTTT. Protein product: CASSLDTGELFF.

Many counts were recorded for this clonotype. This CDR3 reads CASSFNNNEQYF. The CDR3 DNA follows: TGTGCCAGCAGCTTCAATAACAACGAGCAGTACTTC. The rearrangement uses TRBV11-2 and TRBJ2-7; D gene uncertain. Trimming shortened V by 3 bases and J by 5 bases, and 8 bases separated the two germline ends. Germline V gene lookup returns CDR1 SGHAT and CDR2 FQNNGV. CDR3 length equals 12 residues.

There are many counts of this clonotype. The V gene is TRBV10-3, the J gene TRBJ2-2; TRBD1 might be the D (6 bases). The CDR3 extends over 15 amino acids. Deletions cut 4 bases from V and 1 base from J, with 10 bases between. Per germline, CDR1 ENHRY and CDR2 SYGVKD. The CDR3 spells CAISGRQVNTGELFF. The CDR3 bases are TGTGCCATCAGTGGGAGACAGGTGAACACCGGGGAGCTGTTTTTT.

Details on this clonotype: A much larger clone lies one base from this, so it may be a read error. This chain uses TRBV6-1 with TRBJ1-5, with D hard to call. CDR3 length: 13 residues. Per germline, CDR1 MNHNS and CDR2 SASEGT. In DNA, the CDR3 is TGTGCCAGCAGTGTAAATAGCAATCAGTCCCAGCATTTT. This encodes CASSVNSNQSQHF.

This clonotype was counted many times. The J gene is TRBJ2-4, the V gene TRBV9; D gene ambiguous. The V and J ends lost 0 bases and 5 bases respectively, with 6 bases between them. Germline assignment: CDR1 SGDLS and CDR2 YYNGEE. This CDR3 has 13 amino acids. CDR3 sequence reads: CASSVDAENIQYF. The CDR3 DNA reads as TGTGCCAGCAGCGTAGATGCGGAAAACATTCAGTACTTC. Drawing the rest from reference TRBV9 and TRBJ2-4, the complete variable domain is DSGVTQTPKHLITATGQRVTLRCSPRSGDLSVYWYQQSLDQGLQFLIQYYNGEERAKGNILERFSAQQFPDLHSELNLSSLELGDSALYFCASSVDAENIQYFGAGTRLSVL.

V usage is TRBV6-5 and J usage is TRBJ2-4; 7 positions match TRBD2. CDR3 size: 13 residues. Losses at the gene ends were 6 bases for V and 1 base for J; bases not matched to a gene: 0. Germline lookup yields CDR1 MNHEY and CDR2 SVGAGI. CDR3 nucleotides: TGTGCCAGCAGGGGGGGGGCCAAAAACATTCAGTACTTC. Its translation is CASRGGAKNIQYF.

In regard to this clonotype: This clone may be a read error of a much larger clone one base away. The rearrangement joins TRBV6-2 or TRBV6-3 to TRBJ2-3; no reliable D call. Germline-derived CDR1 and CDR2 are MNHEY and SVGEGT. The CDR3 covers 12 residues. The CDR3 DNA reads TGTGCCGGCAGTGACCGAATACATACGCAGTATTTT. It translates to CAGSDRIHTQYF.

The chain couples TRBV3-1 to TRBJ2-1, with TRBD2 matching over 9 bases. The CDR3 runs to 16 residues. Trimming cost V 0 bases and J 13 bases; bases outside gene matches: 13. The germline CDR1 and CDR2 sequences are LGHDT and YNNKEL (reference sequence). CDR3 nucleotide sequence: TGTGCCAGCAGCCAAGATGGGCGGGGGGGCGCAGAGACCCAGTTCTTC. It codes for CASSQDGRGGAETQFF.

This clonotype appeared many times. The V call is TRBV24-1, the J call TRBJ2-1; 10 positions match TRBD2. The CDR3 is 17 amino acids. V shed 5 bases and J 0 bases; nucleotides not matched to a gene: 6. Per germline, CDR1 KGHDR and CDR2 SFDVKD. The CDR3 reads CATSGLAGESSYNEQFF. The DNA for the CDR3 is TGTGCCACCAGTGGGCTAGCGGGGGAGAGCTCCTACAATGAGCAGTTCTTC.

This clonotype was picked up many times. CDR3 region: CAISESKVETQYF. CDR3 in DNA: TGTGCCATCAGTGAGTCGAAGGTAGAGACCCAGTACTTC. The chain recombines TRBV10-3 with TRBJ2-5; D call uncertain. Per germline, CDR1 ENHRY and CDR2 SYGVKD. V gave up 0 bases and J gave up 4 bases, with 6 bases separating them. The CDR3 is 13 amino acids.

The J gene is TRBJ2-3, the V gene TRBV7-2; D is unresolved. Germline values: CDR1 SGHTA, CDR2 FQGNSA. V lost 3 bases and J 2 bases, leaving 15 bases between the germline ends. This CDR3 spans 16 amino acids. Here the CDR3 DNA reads TGTGCCAGCAGCTTCAATGGTTTCGCGTCCACAGATACGCAGTATTTT. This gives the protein CASSFNGFASTDTQYF.

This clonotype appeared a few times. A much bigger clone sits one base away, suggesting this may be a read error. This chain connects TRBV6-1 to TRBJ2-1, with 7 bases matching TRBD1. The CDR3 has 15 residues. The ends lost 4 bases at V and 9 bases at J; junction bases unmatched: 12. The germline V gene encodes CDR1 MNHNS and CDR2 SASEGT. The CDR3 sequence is CASSGPGQRRTEQFF. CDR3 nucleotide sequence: TGTGCCAGCAGTGGACCGGGACAGCGGAGGACTGAGCAGTTCTTC.

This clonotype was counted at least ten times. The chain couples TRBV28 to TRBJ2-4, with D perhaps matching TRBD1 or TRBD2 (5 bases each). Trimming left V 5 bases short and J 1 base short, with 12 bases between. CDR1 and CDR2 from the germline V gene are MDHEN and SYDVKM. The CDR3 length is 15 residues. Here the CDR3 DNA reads TGTGCCAGCAGTCTCGCCGAGGGGGCCAAAAACATTCAGTACTTC. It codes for CASSLAEGAKNIQYF.

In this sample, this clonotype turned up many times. The CDR3 nucleotides are TGCAGTGCTCTCGGGGCGAGCTCCTACGAGCAGTACTTC. This encodes CSALGASSYEQYF. This chain uses TRBV20-1 with TRBJ2-7; D possibly matches TRBD1 or TRBD2 (5 bases each). The germline gives CDR1 DFQATT, CDR2 SNEGSKA (reference sequence). This CDR3 is built from 13 residues. Trimming stripped 5 bases from V and 0 bases from J, with 11 bases between.

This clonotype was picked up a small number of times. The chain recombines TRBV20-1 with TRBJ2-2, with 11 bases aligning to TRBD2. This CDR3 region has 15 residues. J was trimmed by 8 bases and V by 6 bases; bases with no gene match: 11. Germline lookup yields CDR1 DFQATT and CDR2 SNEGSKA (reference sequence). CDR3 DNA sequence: TGCAGTGCCCCCTCCCGACTAGCGGGGACAGGGGAGCTGTTTTTT. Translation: CSAPSRLAGTGELFF.